This T cell receptor (beta chain) was found in a study of glioma-infiltrating T cells after dendritic cell vaccination. Germline-derived CDR1 and CDR2 are LGHNA and YSLEER. V dropped 5 bases and J dropped 4; count of bases not matched to a gene: 6. The length of the CDR3 is 16 residues. Indicated time point: after dendritic cell vaccination, including at tumor progression/relapse. The immunoSEQ assay amplified TCRB CDR3 from up to 2 ug DNA. Generated by immunoSEQ multiplex PCR, the TCRdb table keeps only in-frame clones and is missing some. The sample lists tens of thousands of clones, about four fifths seen once, with less than 20% in the top ten.

This chain joins TRBV4-3 and TRBJ2-1; TRBD2 aligns across 12 bases. This sequence originates from a human donor with glioblastoma. The sample consisted of blood, taken after dendritic cell vaccination. The CDR3 nucleotides are TGCGCCAGCAGCTCTAGCGGGGGGGCGGGTTACAATGAGCAGTTCTTC. It yields the protein CASSSSGGAGYNEQFF.